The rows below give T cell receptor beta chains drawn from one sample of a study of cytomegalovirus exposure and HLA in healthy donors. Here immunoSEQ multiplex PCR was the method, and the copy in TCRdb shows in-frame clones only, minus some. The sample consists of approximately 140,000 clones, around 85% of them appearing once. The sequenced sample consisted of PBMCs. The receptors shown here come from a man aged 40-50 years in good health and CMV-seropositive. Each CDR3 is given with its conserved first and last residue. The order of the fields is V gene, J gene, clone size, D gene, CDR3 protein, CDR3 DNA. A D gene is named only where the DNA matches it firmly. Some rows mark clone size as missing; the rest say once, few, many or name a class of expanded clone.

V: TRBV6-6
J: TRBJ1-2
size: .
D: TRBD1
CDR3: CASSQTGYYGYTF
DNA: TGTGCCAGCAGCCAGACAGGGTACTATGGCTACACCTTC

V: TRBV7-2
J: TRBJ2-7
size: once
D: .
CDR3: CASSLRLGSGPEQYF
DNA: TGTGCCAGCAGCTTAAGGCTCGGGAGTGGACCCGAGCAGTACTTC

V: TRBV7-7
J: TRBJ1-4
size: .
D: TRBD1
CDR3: CASSRTGLGNEKLFF
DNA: TGTGCTAGCAGCAGGACAGGGTTGGGTAATGAAAAACTGTTTTTT

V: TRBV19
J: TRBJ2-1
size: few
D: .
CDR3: CASSMAQYYNEQFF
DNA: TGTGCCAGTAGTATGGCCCAGTACTACAATGAGCAGTTCTTC

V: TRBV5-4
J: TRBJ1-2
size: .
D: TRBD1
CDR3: CASSEDRGGYGYTF
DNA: TGTGCCAGCAGCGAGGACAGGGGAGGCTATGGCTACACCTTC

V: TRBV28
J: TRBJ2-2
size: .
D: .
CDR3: CASSLTSTGELFF
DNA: TGTGCCAGCAGCTTGACTTCCACCGGGGAGCTGTTTTTT

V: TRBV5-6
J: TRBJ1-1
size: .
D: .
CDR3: CASSLEFRLRDRGEAFF
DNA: TGTGCCAGCAGCTTGGAATTTAGATTGCGGGATCGGGGTGAAGCTTTCTTT

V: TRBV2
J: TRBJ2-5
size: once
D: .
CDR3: CASSERELETQYF
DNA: TGTGCCAGCAGTGAAAGGGAGCTGGAGACCCAGTACTTC

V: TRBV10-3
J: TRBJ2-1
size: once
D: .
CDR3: CAISDRPGPDEQFF
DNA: TGTGCCATCAGTGACAGGCCAGGTCCCGATGAGCAGTTCTTC

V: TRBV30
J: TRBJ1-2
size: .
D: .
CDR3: CAWSLAGPVNYGYTF
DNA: TGTGCCTGGAGCCTTGCGGGACCGGTTAACTATGGCTACACCTTC

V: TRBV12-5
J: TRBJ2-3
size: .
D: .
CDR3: CASGFRRGTDTQYF
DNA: TGTGCTAGTGGTTTTAGGAGGGGAACAGATACGCAGTATTTT

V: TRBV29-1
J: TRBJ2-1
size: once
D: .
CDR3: CSHEGGTGAGQFF
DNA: TGCAGCCACGAGGGGGGCACAGGGGCAGGACAGTTCTTC

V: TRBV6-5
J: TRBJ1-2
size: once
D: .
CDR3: CASSGQPNYGYTF
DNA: TGTGCCAGCTCCGGACAGCCTAACTATGGCTACACCTTC

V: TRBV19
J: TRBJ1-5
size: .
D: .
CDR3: CASSILQGGQPQHF
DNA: TGTGCCAGTAGTATATTACAGGGAGGGCAGCCCCAGCATTTT

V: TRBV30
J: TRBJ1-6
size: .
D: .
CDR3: CAWSVRRPSGSPLHF
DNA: TGTGCCTGGAGTGTACGCCGGCCCTCGGGTTCACCCCTCCACTTT

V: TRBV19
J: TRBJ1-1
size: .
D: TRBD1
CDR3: CASSNQGVGTNTEAFF
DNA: TGTGCCAGTAGTAACCAGGGGGTAGGGACGAACACTGAAGCTTTCTTT

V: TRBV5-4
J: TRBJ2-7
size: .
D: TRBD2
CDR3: CASSFRVGGEYEQYF
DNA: TGTGCCAGCAGCTTCCGGGTGGGGGGGGAATACGAGCAGTACTTC

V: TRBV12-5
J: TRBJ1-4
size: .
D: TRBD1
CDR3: CASGLVLDRGEKLFF
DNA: TGTGCTAGTGGTTTGGTACTTGACAGGGGTGAAAAACTGTTTTTT

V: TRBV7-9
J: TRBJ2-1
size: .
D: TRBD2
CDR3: CASSPGLAGNNEQFF
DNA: TGTGCCAGCAGCCCGGGACTAGCGGGCAACAATGAGCAGTTCTTC

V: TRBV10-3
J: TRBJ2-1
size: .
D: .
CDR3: CAIQSLGGGSRGKQFF
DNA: TGTGCCATCCAGTCCTTGGGGGGCGGGAGTCGGGGGAAGCAGTTCTTC

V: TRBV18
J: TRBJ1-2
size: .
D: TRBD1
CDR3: CASSPGQGSGYTF
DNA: TGTGCCAGCTCACCCGGACAGGGTAGTGGCTACACCTTC

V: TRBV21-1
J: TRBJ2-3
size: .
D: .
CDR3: CASSLERGTDTQYF
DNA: TGTGCCAGCAGCCTTGAGAGAGGTACAGATACGCAGTATTTT

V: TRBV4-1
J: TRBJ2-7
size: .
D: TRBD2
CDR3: CASSQPGAAGRYEQYF
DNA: TGCGCCAGCAGCCAACCCGGAGCAGCGGGGCGCTACGAGCAGTACTTC

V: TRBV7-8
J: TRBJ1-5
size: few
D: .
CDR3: CASSPRRGAGQPQHF
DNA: TGTGCCAGCAGCCCTAGGCGGGGGGCAGGACAGCCCCAGCATTTT

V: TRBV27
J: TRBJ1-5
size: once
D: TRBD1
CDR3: CASSSLRGTGVNQPQHF
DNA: TGTGCCAGCAGTTCTCTGCGGGGGACAGGGGTTAATCAGCCCCAGCATTTT

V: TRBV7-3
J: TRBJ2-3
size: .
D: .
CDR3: CASSKGLASDTQYF
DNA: TGTGCCAGCAGCAAGGGATTAGCTAGCGATACGCAGTATTTT

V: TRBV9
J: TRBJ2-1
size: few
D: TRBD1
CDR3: CASSVAAGGEQFF
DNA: TGTGCCAGCAGCGTAGCTGCAGGGGGTGAGCAGTTCTTC

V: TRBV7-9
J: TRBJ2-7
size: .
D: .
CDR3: CSGQGLKYEQYF
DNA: TGTTCCGGTCAGGGGTTAAAGTACGAGCAGTACTTC

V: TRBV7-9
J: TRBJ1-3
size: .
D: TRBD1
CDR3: CASSIRTGGNGNTIYF
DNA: TGTGCCAGCAGCATTAGGACAGGGGGGAATGGAAACACCATATATTTT

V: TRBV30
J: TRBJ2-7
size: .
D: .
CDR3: CAWSPGLRSEQYF
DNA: TGTGCCTGGAGTCCAGGGTTACGAAGCGAGCAGTACTTC

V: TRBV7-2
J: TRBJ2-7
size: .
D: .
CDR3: CASSPPPVGQYF
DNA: TGTGCCAGCAGCCCCCCCCCGGTCGGGCAGTACTTC

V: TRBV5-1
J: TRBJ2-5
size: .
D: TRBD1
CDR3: CASSFEGGYAKETQYF
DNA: TGCGCCAGCAGCTTCGAAGGGGGCTATGCGAAAGAGACCCAGTACTTC

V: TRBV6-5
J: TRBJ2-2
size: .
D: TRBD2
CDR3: CASSYVAGNTGELFF
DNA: TGTGCCAGCAGTTACGTAGCGGGTAACACCGGGGAGCTGTTTTTT

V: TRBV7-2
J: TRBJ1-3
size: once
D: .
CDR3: CGEGEYPGNTIYF
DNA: TGTGGGGAGGGGGAATATCCTGGAAACACCATATATTTT

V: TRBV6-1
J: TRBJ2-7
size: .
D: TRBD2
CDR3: CASSEAGAGGPEQYF
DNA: TGTGCCAGCAGTGAAGCCGGGGCGGGGGGGCCCGAGCAGTACTTC

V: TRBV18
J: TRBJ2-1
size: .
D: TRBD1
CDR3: CASSPRDSYNEQFF
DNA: TGTGCCAGCTCACCACGGGACAGCTACAATGAGCAGTTCTTC

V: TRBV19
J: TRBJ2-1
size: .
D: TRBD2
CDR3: CASSIGRPGGPRNEQFF
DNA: TGTGCCAGTAGTATCGGACGTCCGGGAGGGCCGAGGAATGAGCAGTTCTTC

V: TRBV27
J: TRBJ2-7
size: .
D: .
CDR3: CASSYSGGGSYEQYF
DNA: TGTGCCAGCAGTTATTCTGGAGGGGGCAGTTACGAGCAGTACTTC

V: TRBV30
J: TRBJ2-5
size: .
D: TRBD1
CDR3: CATGTEETQYF
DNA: TGTGCCACGGGGACAGAAGAGACCCAGTACTTC

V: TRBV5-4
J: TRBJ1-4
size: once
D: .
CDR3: CASSSREHEKLFF
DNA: TGTGCCAGCAGCTCCCGGGAGCATGAAAAACTGTTTTTT

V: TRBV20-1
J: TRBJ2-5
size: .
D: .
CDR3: CSRVQRETQYF
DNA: TGCAGCCGGGTACAACGGGAGACCCAGTACTTC

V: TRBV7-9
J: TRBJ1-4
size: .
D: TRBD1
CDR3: CASSARQGEKLFF
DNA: TGTGCCAGCAGCGCTCGACAGGGCGAAAAACTGTTTTTT

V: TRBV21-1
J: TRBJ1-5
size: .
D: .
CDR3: CASSKAEGDREVMNQPQHF
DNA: TGTGCCAGCAGCAAAGCCGAAGGGGACAGGGAGGTAATGAATCAGCCCCAGCATTTT

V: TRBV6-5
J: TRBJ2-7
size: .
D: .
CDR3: CASSYRRGSYEQYF
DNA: TGTGCCAGCAGTTACCGACGGGGGTCCTACGAGCAGTACTTC

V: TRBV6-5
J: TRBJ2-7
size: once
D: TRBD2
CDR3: CASSYSIRGGEQYF
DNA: TGTGCCAGCAGTTACTCGATACGGGGGGGTGAGCAGTACTTC

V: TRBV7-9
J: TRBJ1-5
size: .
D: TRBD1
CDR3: CASSLASGGYNQPQHF
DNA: TGTGCCAGCAGCTTAGCTTCAGGGGGCTACAATCAGCCCCAGCATTTT

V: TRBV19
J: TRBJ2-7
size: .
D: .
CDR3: CASSLIGEGGEQYF
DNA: TGTGCCAGTAGTCTGATAGGGGAAGGGGGCGAGCAGTACTTC

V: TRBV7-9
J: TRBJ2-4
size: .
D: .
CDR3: CASSFDGNIQYF
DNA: TGTGCCAGCAGCTTCGACGGGAACATTCAGTACTTC

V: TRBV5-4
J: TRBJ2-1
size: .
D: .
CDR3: CASSLVVGGSYNEQFF
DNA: TGTGCCAGCAGCTTGGTTGTCGGGGGCTCCTACAATGAGCAGTTCTTC

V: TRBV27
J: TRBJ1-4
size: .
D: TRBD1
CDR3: CASSLSPYRGEKLFF
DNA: TGTGCCAGCAGTTTAAGTCCCTACAGGGGCGAAAAACTGTTTTTT

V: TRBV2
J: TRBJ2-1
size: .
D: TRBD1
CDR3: CASNKRAGGISYNEQFF
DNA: TGTGCCAGCAACAAAAGGGCAGGGGGAATATCCTACAATGAGCAGTTCTTC

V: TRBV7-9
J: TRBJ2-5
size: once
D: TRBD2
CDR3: CASSLRTSGGRETQYF
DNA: TGTGCCAGCAGCCTAAGGACTAGCGGGGGGCGAGAGACCCAGTACTTC

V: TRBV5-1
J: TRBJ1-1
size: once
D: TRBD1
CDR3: CASSPGDRAGPGAFF
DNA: TGCGCCAGCAGCCCTGGGGACAGAGCAGGCCCTGGGGCTTTCTTT